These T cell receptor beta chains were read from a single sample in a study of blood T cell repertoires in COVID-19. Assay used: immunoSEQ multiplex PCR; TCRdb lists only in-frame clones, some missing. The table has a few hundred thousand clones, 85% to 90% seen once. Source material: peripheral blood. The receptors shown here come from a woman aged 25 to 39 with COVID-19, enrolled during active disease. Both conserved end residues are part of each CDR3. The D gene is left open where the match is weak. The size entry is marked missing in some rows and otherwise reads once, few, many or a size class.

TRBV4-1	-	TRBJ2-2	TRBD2	CASSQKAPSGSGELFF	TGCGCCAGCAGCCAAAAAGCCCCTAGCGGGAGCGGGGAGCTGTTTTTT
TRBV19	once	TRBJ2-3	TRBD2	CASSIEGTSGRLTDTQYF	TGTGCCAGTAGTATAGAAGGCACTAGCGGGAGACTCACAGATACGCAGTATTTT
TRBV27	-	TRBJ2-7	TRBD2	CASSSIAGGPSYEQYF	TGTGCCAGCAGCAGTATAGCGGGAGGACCCTCCTACGAGCAGTACTTC
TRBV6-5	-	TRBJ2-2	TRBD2	CASTSGSGRFGELFF	TGTGCCAGCACATCGGGCAGCGGGAGGTTCGGGGAGCTGTTTTTT
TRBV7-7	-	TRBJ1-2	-	CASSLPRLNYGYTF	TGTGCCAGCAGCTTACCCAGGCTTAACTATGGCTACACCTTC
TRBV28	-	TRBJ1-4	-	CASSARQVATNEKLFF	TGTGCCAGCAGTGCTAGACAGGTTGCAACTAATGAAAAACTGTTTTTT
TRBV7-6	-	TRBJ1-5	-	CASSSGGPQHF	TGTGCCAGCAGCTCCGGGGGGCCCCAGCATTTT
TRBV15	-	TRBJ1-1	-	CATSRVGREAFF	TGTGCCACCAGCAGAGTAGGCAGGGAAGCTTTCTTT
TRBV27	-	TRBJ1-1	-	CASCPGASTEAFF	TGTGCCAGCTGCCCAGGGGCCAGCACTGAAGCTTTCTTT
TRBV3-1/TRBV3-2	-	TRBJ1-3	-	CASSPSGRQTSGNTIYF	TGTGCCAGCAGCCCATCAGGGCGACAGACCTCTGGAAACACCATATATTTT
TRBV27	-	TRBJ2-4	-	CASSEGGDIQYF	TGTGCCAGCAGTGAGGGTGGGGACATTCAGTACTTC
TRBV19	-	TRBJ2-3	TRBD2	CASSMGLAETSTDTQYF	TGTGCCAGTAGTATGGGACTAGCGGAGACTAGCACAGATACGCAGTATTTT
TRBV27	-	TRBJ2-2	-	CASSPSTGGSYWNTGELFF	TGTGCCAGCAGCCCCAGCACTGGGGGGAGCTATTGGAACACCGGGGAGCTGTTTTTT
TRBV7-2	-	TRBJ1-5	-	CASSLDLNQPQHF	TGTGCCAGCAGCTTAGATCTTAATCAGCCCCAGCATTTT
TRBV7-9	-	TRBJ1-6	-	CASSFQNSPLHF	TGTGCCAGCAGCTTTCAGAATTCACCCCTCCACTTT
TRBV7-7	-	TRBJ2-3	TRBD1	CASSLDGQGGDTQYF	TGTGCCAGCAGCTTAGACGGACAGGGTGGGGATACGCAGTATTTT
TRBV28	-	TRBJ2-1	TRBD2	CASSPTRSGRLNNEQFF	TGTGCCAGCAGTCCCACCCGGAGCGGGAGGTTAAACAATGAGCAGTTCTTC
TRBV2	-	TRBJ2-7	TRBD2	CASSEGAGAYEQYF	TGTGCCAGCAGTGAAGGGGCGGGAGCCTACGAGCAGTACTTC
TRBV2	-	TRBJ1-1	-	CASRTRGNTEAFF	TGTGCCAGCAGAACCCGGGGGAACACTGAAGCTTTCTTT
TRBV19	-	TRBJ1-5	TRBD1	CASSIGTAGISNQPQHF	TGTGCCAGTAGTATCGGGACAGCAGGCATTAGCAATCAGCCCCAGCATTTT
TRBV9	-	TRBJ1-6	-	CASSVIGAPLHF	TGTGCCAGCAGCGTTATAGGGGCACCCCTCCACTTT
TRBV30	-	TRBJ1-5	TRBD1	CAWRSSGQGDNQPQHF	TGTGCCTGGAGGTCCTCGGGACAGGGGGACAATCAGCCCCAGCATTTT